The source of this T cell receptor beta chain is a study of control samples from healthy donors and cancer patients. V dropped 7 bases and J dropped 0 bases, with 22 bases sitting between them. The CDR3 has 18 residues. Per the germline V gene, CDR1 is SGHDN and CDR2 is FVKESK. The repertoire was sequenced with immunoSEQ multiplex PCR; TCRdb's copy has only in-frame clones and lacks some. The sample has tens of thousands of clones; nearly 90% are singletons. This TCR was recovered from a woman aged 50 to 60 in good health. The chain is built from TRBV14 and TRBJ1-3; perhaps TRBD1 as D (6 bases). The sample consisted of blood. CDR3 amino acids: CASTPGTRGAISGNTIYF. The DNA for the CDR3 is TGTGCCAGCACTCCCGGTACCAGGGGCGCCATCTCTGGAAACACCATATATTTT.